This section outlines one TCR beta chain sequence together with its context. The sample belongs to a study of blood T cell repertoires in COVID-19. Study details: Both acute and convalescent COVID-19 samples were obtained from the United States, Italy and Spain. Sample material is recorded as cDNA or gDNA derived from T cells, B-cell-depleted T cells, or PBMCs.

TCRdb keeps only in-frame clones here, not all; method: immunoSEQ multiplex PCR. This table holds around 480,000 clones, 75% to 90% found once. Between the trimmed V and J ends, which lost 7 bases and 4 bases, there was a span of 12 bases. The CDR3 extends over 13 amino acids. Germline V gives CDR1 MNHEY, CDR2 SVGAGI. Participants reported their clinical history, and cohort assignment relied on those reports. Recovered Cohort 3 donors showed two negative PCRs, clearance, or symptom resolution. The sequence was collected from a woman aged 18 to 35 who had recovered from COVID-19. This chain joins TRBV6-5 and TRBJ2-3, with a weak D call TRBD1 (6 bases). Sequenced input: PBMCs or T cells enriched from blood (not recorded which). The CDR3 spells CASNLQGSDTQYF. In nucleotides, the CDR3 is TGTGCCAGCAATCTACAGGGTTCAGATACGCAGTATTTT.